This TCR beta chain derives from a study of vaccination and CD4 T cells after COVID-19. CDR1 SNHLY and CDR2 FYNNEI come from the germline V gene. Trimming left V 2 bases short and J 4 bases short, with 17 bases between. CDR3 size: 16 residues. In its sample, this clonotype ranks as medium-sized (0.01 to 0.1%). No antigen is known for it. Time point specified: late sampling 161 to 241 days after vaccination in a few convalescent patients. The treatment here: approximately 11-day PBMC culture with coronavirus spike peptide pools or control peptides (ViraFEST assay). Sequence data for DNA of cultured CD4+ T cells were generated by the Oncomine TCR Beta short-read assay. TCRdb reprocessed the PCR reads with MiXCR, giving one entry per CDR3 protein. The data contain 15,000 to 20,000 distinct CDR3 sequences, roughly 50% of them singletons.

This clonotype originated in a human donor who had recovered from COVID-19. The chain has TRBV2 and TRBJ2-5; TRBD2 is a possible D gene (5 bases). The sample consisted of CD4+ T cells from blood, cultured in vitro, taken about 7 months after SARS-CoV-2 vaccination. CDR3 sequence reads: CASSESASTGRETQYF. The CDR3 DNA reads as TGTGCCAGCAGTGAATCCGCTAGCACGGGGAGAGAGACCCAGTACTTC.